This is a list of T cell receptor beta chains from one sample in a study of T cells in localized non-small cell lung cancer. Clones were sequenced by immunoSEQ multiplex PCR, and TCRdb holds only the in-frame ones, with some missing. The table includes around 15,000 clones, about 89% detected once. This specimen was peripheral blood, taken before any cancer treatment. These receptors all stem from a male donor aged 60 or over with stage II squamous cell lung carcinoma. Each CDR3 is given with its conserved first and last residue. A D gene is named only where the DNA matches it firmly. Some rows mark clone size as missing; the rest say once, few, many or name a class of expanded clone.

v_call	j_call	d_call	clone_size	cdr3_nt	cdr3_aa
TRBV4-1	TRBJ2-5	-	-	TGCGCCAGCAGCCAAGGGCCCGAGCGGGTGATGCAAGAGACCCAGTACTTC	CASSQGPERVMQETQYF
TRBV12-5	TRBJ2-2	TRBD2	-	TGTGCTAGTGGTTTGTCGGGAGGAGTCGGGGAGCTGTTTTTT	CASGLSGGVGELFF
TRBV11-2	TRBJ2-7	TRBD1	-	TGTGCCAGCAGCTCATTGAGGACAGGGGTCAACGAGCAGTACTTC	CASSSLRTGVNEQYF
TRBV5-4	TRBJ1-2	-	-	TGTGCCAGCAGCCTGGACAGTGGGCTCCGCTACACCTTC	CASSLDSGLRYTF
TRBV30	TRBJ2-1	TRBD2	-	TGTGCCTGGAGCTCCGGGACTAGCGGGAGAAATGAGCAGTTCTTC	CAWSSGTSGRNEQFF
TRBV2	TRBJ1-1	-	once	TGTGCCAGCAGCGCCGGACAGAACACTGAAGCTTTCTTT	CASSAGQNTEAFF
TRBV18	TRBJ1-2	TRBD1	-	TGTGCCAGCTCACTCTCAGGGGGGAATGGCTACACCTTC	CASSLSGGNGYTF
TRBV6-4	TRBJ2-1	TRBD2	once	TGTGCCAGCAGTCTCCTAGCGGGAGGCCTCAATGAGCAGTTCTTC	CASSLLAGGLNEQFF
TRBV28	TRBJ2-7	-	-	TGTGCCAGCAGTTTAGTAGCTGGGGACCACGAGCAGTACTTC	CASSLVAGDHEQYF
TRBV28	TRBJ2-7	-	-	TGTGCCAGCACCGGAAACCTAAACTACGAGCAGTACTTC	CASTGNLNYEQYF
TRBV5-1	TRBJ2-7	TRBD2	-	TGCGCCAGCAGCCGAACTAGCGGCCAGACCTACGAGCAGTACTTC	CASSRTSGQTYEQYF
TRBV21-1	TRBJ2-7	-	-	TGTGCCAGCAGCAAAGTCCTAGCGGGGATCTACGAGCAGTACTTC	CASSKVLAGIYEQYF
TRBV10-3	TRBJ2-1	-	-	TGTGCCATCGGTGGAGATTCCTACAATGAGCAGTTCTTC	CAIGGDSYNEQFF
TRBV6-5	TRBJ2-1	-	-	TGTGCCAGCAGCCCGACCTTCACATCCTACAATGAGCAGTTCTTC	CASSPTFTSYNEQFF
TRBV19	TRBJ1-5	TRBD1	-	TGTGCCAGTAGTTCGGACAGGGGGCGTAATAGCAATCAGCCCCAGCATTTT	CASSSDRGRNSNQPQHF
TRBV5-4	TRBJ1-1	-	-	TGTGCCAGCAGCTTGCAGGGATCAACTGAAGCTTTCTTT	CASSLQGSTEAFF
TRBV30	TRBJ1-1	-	medium-sized	TGTGCCTCACAACAGGGTCACACTGAAGCTTTCTTT	CASQQGHTEAFF
TRBV4-2	TRBJ1-5	TRBD1	-	TGTGCCAGCAGCCCCCAGGGGGCGGCGGCGGGTCCCCAGCATTTT	CASSPQGAAAGPQHF
TRBV4-1	TRBJ2-1	TRBD2	-	TGCGCCAGCAGCTTAGGGGCTAGCGGCCAAAGGCGTAATGAGCAGTTCTTC	CASSLGASGQRRNEQFF
TRBV4-1	TRBJ2-1	TRBD2	-	TGCGCCAGCAGCCACGAATTTACCGGGACTAGCGGGAGGGCCTTTGAGCAGTTCTTC	CASSHEFTGTSGRAFEQFF
TRBV28	TRBJ1-4	-	-	TGTGCCAGCAGTTTAATGACCGGGTCAAGTGAAAAACTGTTTTTT	CASSLMTGSSEKLFF
TRBV5-1	TRBJ2-1	TRBD2	once	TGCGCCAGCAGCTTGGATTCTAGCGGGAGGAGGCGGTTCTTC	CASSLDSSGRRRFF
TRBV6-5	TRBJ2-7	-	-	TGTGCCAGCAGTTACTCCGGGGCAGCCTCCTACGAGCAGTACTTC	CASSYSGAASYEQYF
TRBV18	TRBJ1-6	TRBD1	-	TGTGCCAGCTCCATCACAGGGGGCGATTCACCCCTCCACTTT	CASSITGGDSPLHF
TRBV30	TRBJ2-3	-	-	TGTGCCTCGGCTGCCCCTTTGGATACGCAGTATTTT	CASAAPLDTQYF
TRBV29-1	TRBJ1-4	TRBD1	-	TGCAGCACCAGGGGCTCAGGGGGTGAAAAACTGTTTTTT	CSTRGSGGEKLFF
TRBV6-5	TRBJ1-1	TRBD1	once	TGTGCCAGCAGTTACTCGACAGGGGGTAGAGAAGCTTTCTTT	CASSYSTGGREAFF
TRBV30	TRBJ2-3	TRBD1	-	TGTGCCTGGAGTCGACAGGGGGCCTACACAGATACGCAGTATTTT	CAWSRQGAYTDTQYF
TRBV6-1	TRBJ1-5	TRBD1	-	TGTGCCAGCAGTGGAGGACAGGGGGGCCCCAATCAGCCCCAGCATTTT	CASSGGQGGPNQPQHF
TRBV6-1	TRBJ1-1	TRBD1	-	TGTGCCAGCAGTGCGAAAGGACAGGGGGGGACTGAAGCTTTCTTT	CASSAKGQGGTEAFF
TRBV20-1	TRBJ1-5	-	-	TGCAGTGCTAGGGGTGGGAGGCCCCAGCATTTT	CSARGGRPQHF
TRBV5-4	TRBJ2-2	TRBD2	-	TGTGCCAGCAGCTTGGTCGGGAGGACGGGGGAGCTGTTTTTT	CASSLVGRTGELFF
TRBV18	TRBJ2-7	-	once	TGTGCCAGCTCACCACCTCAGGGTTACGAGCAGTACTTC	CASSPPQGYEQYF
TRBV28	TRBJ1-3	-	-	TGTGCCAGCAGTTCATCCGACAGGTTGCTCTCTGGAAACACCATATATTTT	CASSSSDRLLSGNTIYF
TRBV29-1	TRBJ2-5	TRBD2	-	TGCAGCGCCCGACTAGCAGACCAAGAGACCCAGTACTTC	CSARLADQETQYF
TRBV6-1	TRBJ1-4	-	medium-sized	TGTGCCAGCAGGGGGTTAAATGAAAAACTGTTTTTT	CASRGLNEKLFF
TRBV6-6	TRBJ2-7	-	-	TGTGCCAGCAGTTACTCGCAGAGCTCCTACGAGCAGTACTTC	CASSYSQSSYEQYF